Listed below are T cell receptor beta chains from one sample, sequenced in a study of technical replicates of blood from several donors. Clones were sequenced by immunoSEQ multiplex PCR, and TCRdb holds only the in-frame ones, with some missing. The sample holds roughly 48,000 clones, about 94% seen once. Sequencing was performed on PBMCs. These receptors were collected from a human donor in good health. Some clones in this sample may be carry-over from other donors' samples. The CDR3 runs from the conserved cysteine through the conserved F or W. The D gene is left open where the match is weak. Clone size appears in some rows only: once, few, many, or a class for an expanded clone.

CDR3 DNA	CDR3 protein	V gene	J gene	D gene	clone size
TGCGCCAGCAGCCTTAGCGGGGCGAGCTCCTACGAGCAGTACTTC	CASSLSGASSYEQYF	TRBV4-3	TRBJ2-7	TRBD2	NA
TGTGCCAGCAGTCGTGTAGCGGGATCGTACAATGAGCAGTTCTTC	CASSRVAGSYNEQFF	TRBV2	TRBJ2-1	TRBD2	few
TGTGCCAGCAGCACCGGGACTAGCGGGCGAAACTCCTACAATGAGCAGTTCTTC	CASSTGTSGRNSYNEQFF	TRBV7-9	TRBJ2-1	TRBD2	NA
TGCGCCAGCAGTCAAACTAGGGGGACAGGGGGCGCTCTCTACACCGGGGAGCTGTTTTTT	CASSQTRGTGGALYTGELFF	TRBV23-1	TRBJ2-2	TRBD1	NA
TGTGCCAGCAGTGATTGGGGAGCGAACACTGAAGCTTTCTTT	CASSDWGANTEAFF	TRBV2	TRBJ1-1	NA	NA
TGTGCCAGCATGGTAGCAGATACGCAGTATTTT	CASMVADTQYF	TRBV6-1	TRBJ2-3	NA	once
TGTGCCAGCAGCTTGTTAACGGACTACTACGAGCAGTACTTC	CASSLLTDYYEQYF	TRBV5-6	TRBJ2-7	NA	NA
TGCGCCAGCAGCGCGAGGGTACGTTTCGGAGCCGTCGACGAGCAGTACTTC	CASSARVRFGAVDEQYF	TRBV5-1	TRBJ2-7	NA	NA
TGCGCCAGCAGCCAAGGTCGGTCTAGCTCCTACGAGCAGTACTTC	CASSQGRSSSYEQYF	TRBV4-1	TRBJ2-7	NA	NA
TGTGCCAGCAGCTCCATCCGAGATTCACCCCTCCACTTT	CASSSIRDSPLHF	TRBV7-3	TRBJ1-6	NA	few
TGTGCCAGCAGCTTGGATAATAACTATGGCTACACCTTC	CASSLDNNYGYTF	TRBV5-4	TRBJ1-2	NA	NA
TGTGCCACCTCACAAACGAGGGGGCTAACTGAAGCTTTCTTT	CATSQTRGLTEAFF	TRBV15	TRBJ1-1	TRBD1	NA
TGTGCCAGCAGTACAACAGGGCCCCTGAACATTCAGTACTTC	CASSTTGPLNIQYF	TRBV7-8	TRBJ2-4	NA	NA
TGTGCCAGCAGTGAAGTATACGAGCAGTACTTC	CASSEVYEQYF	TRBV2	TRBJ2-7	NA	NA
TGTGCCAGTACCATCCGGGGGGCGGGAGGCAATCAGCCCCAGCATTTT	CASTIRGAGGNQPQHF	TRBV19	TRBJ1-5	NA	NA
TGTGCCAGCAGGGGCAGCTACGAGCAGTACTTC	CASRGSYEQYF	TRBV21-1	TRBJ2-7	NA	NA
TGTGCCAGCAGCTTTAGTCCGAGATCGGACACTGAAGCTTTCTTT	CASSFSPRSDTEAFF	TRBV5-8	TRBJ1-1	NA	NA
TGTGCCAGCAGCGTACTAGGGACCGGGGAGCTGTTTTTT	CASSVLGTGELFF	TRBV5-4	TRBJ2-2	NA	NA
TGTGCCTGGAGTCAGGACAGGGGCGTAGAGACCCAGTACTTC	CAWSQDRGVETQYF	TRBV30	TRBJ2-5	TRBD1	once
TGTGCCAGTAACCCCCCGGGGTCCGAGACCCAGTACTTC	CASNPPGSETQYF	TRBV19	TRBJ2-5	NA	NA
TGTGCCAGCAGTGAATATTTCGGAGAACCCGAAGCTTTCTTT	CASSEYFGEPEAFF	TRBV25-1	TRBJ1-1	NA	NA
TGCGCCAGCAGCTTGGGGCTAGCGGGTAGATACGAGCAGTACTTC	CASSLGLAGRYEQYF	TRBV5-1	TRBJ2-7	TRBD2	NA
TGCGCCAGTTCCCGGCAGGACAGGGAGCATGGCTACACCTTC	CASSRQDREHGYTF	TRBV23-1	TRBJ1-2	TRBD1	once
TGTGCCATCAGTGGGGGCGGGAGGGCCTACGAGCAGTACTTC	CAISGGGRAYEQYF	TRBV10-3	TRBJ2-7	TRBD2	NA
TGTGCCACCAGTGGTTGGGGAGCCGGGTTTTTTAGACCACCCGGGGATCAGCCCCAGCATTTT	CATSGWGAGFFRPPGDQPQHF	TRBV7-6	TRBJ1-5	NA	NA
TGTGCCAGCGTTAGAATACAGGGATCCACTGAAGCTTTCTTT	CASVRIQGSTEAFF	TRBV11-1	TRBJ1-1	NA	NA